What follows is one TCR beta chain and its context. Its antigen remains unidentified. No per-base quality is available; no much larger clone lies one base away. This sample is drawn from a study of shared clonotypes between healthy human individuals (TCRdb year 2020). About the study as a whole: The cohort included a few men and a couple of women between 18 and 49 years of age. To estimate repertoire size and how much clonotype sharing occurs between individuals, the study deeply sequenced the blood TCR repertoires of five healthy adults. To increase sequencing depth and limit assay-specific biases, different laboratories used diverse techniques to prepare libraries and sequence TCR repertoires. Per donor, leukapheresis produced somewhere between about 0.8 and 9 billion PBMCs. What the research found in general, with its limitations: Based on pairwise subsampling, the degree of clonotype sharing among donors was expected to be affected by sequencing depth. Only blood was sampled, and tissue TCR repertoires likely differ from those in blood. Because the study included only a small number of donors, the genetic and exposure-history diversity represented was limited.

Using the deep immunoSEQ assay, multiplex PCR amplified TCR CDR3 regions from genomic DNA. Extracted genomic DNA from each cell subset was spread evenly across all wells of several immunoSEQ 96-well plates, with each plate serving as a replicate. For unsorted PBMC, 250 to 300 ng of genomic DNA, equivalent to around 30,000 T cell genomes, went into each replicate PCR. Ten immunoSEQ deep assay plates were used to sequence the unsorted PBMC genomic DNA. The purified libraries were quantified using a Qubit 3.0 fluorometer, sized with a Bioanalyzer 2100, and then quantified again using the KAPA Library Quantification kit. Every immunoSEQ 96-well plate was sequenced on a separate single-read 150-cycle Illumina NextSeq 550 flow cell. As for the authors' bioinformatics: The immunoSEQ output contained only junctional sequences without quality scores, so filtering could not match that applied to full-length reads. Sequences were annotated with PyIR, a Python wrapper for IgBLAST v1.9, using IMGT germline references to assign V/J genes and CDR3. Reads were removed for weak V/J assignments (E-value above 1e-6), missing CDR3, stop codons, out-of-frame junctions, or ambiguous translated residues. V3J clonotypes were defined as sequences sharing the same inferred V gene, J gene, and CDR3 amino acid sequence. To compute the percentage overlap between repertoires, the number of shared unique clonotypes was divided by the size of the smaller repertoire. RTK rarefaction, the Chao1 estimator, and Recon v2.1 estimates of unobserved clonotypes were used to assess repertoire richness. TCRdb stores this immuneACCESS table with in-frame sequences only. Part of the clones is absent; in the studies checked, under half of the shortfall reflects unresolved V genes, and no reason is known for the rest. D and trimming come from the DNA, and the V and J calls and clone size come from that table. Across this sample there are about 480,000 clones, with about 79% seen only once. The ten biggest clones cover approximately 12% of the sample.

The donors were healthy, HIV-negative adults with no recently reported acute infections or vaccinations. Only Caucasian adults living in Nashville, Tennessee, USA were represented among the donors. In the unsorted samples, approximately 82 million PBMCs were counted, and genomic DNA was extracted using the QIAamp DNA Blood Mini kit. Blood was collected by leukapheresis, and PBMCs were isolated by Ficoll-Histopaque density gradient centrifugation and then cryopreserved in liquid nitrogen vapor phase. Inclusive of the bounding cysteine and phenylalanine, the CDR3 is 12 residues long. This entry keeps only the CDR3 DNA: 36 bases, framed from base 1. Trimming costs V 2 bases and J 3 bases, and their ends lie 4 bases apart. The germline V gene yields SGHAT for CDR1 and FQNNGV for CDR2.

The rearranged segments are TRBV11-2 and TRBJ1-1; no D gene can be assigned with confidence. The sample taken for sequencing was PBMCs. This sequence originates from a woman aged 40 to 50 in good health. Some clones in this sample may be carry-over from other donors' samples. CDR3 loop: CASSLSDTEAFF. Here is the DNA: TGTGCCAGCAGCTTATCCGACACTGAAGCTTTCTTT.